The clone carrying this T cell receptor beta chain was seen a handful of times. Through a sample-barcoded 5' primer and a J-beta primer mix, a second PCR was run for roughly 7 to 11 cycles. TCRdb re-called the 5' RACE reads with MiXCR, one entry per CDR3 protein. The sample consists of around 1,000,000 distinct CDR3 sequences, roughly two fifths of them appearing once. The data were obtained in a study of blood T cells in healthy people across ages. With V trimmed by 1 base and J by 7 bases, 5 bases remained unmatched. The germline CDR1 and CDR2 sequences are LGHNA and YSLEER. There are 14 residues in the CDR3.

Specimen: blood. This chain joins TRBV4-3 and TRBJ2-3; 7 bases fit TRBD2. The receptor's source is a man younger than 35 in good health. As DNA, the CDR3 is TGCGCCAGCAGCCAAGGTCTAGCGGAGAATACGCAGTATTTT. Translating gives CASSQGLAENTQYF.